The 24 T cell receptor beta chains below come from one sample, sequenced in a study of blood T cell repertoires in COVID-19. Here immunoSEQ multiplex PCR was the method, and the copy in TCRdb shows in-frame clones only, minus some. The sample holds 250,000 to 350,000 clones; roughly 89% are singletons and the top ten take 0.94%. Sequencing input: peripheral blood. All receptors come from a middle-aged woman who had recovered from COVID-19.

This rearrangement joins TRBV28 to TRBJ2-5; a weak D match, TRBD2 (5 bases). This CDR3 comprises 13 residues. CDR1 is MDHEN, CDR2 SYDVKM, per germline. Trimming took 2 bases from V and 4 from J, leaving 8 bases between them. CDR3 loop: CASSLGRIETQYF. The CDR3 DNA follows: TGTGCCAGCAGTTTAGGGAGAATAGAGACCCAGTACTTC.

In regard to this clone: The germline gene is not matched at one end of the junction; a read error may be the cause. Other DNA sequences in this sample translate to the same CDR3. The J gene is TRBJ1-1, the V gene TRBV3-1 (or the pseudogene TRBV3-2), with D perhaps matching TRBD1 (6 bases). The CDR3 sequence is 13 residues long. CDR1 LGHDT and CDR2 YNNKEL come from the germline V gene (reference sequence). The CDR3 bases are TGTGCCAGCAGCCAGAACCGGGACACCGAAGCTTTCTTT. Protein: CASSQNRDTEAFF.

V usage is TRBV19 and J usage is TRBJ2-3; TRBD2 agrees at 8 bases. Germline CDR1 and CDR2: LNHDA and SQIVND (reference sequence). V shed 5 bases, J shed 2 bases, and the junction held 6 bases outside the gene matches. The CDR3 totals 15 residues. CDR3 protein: CASSDRGRFTDTQYF. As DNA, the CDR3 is TGTGCCAGTAGTGATCGCGGGAGGTTCACAGATACGCAGTATTTT.

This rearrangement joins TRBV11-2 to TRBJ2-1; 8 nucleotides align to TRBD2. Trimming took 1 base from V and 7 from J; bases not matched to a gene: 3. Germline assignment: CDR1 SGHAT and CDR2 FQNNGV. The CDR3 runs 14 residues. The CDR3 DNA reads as TGTGCCAGCAGCTTAGTTGTAGCGGGGAATGAGCAGTTCTTC. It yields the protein CASSLVVAGNEQFF.

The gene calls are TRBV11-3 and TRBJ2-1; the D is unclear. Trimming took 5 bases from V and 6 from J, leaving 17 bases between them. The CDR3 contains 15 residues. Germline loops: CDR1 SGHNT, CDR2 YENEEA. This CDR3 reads CASSRPLDGPNEQFF. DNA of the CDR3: TGTGCCAGCAGCCGCCCCTTGGATGGGCCCAATGAGCAGTTCTTC.

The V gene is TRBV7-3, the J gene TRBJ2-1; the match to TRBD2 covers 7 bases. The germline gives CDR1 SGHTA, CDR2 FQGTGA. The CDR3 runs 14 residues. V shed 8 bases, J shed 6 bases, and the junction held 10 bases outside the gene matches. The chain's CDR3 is CASASVAGINEQFF. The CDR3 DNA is TGTGCCAGCGCGTCGGTAGCGGGTATCAATGAGCAGTTCTTC.

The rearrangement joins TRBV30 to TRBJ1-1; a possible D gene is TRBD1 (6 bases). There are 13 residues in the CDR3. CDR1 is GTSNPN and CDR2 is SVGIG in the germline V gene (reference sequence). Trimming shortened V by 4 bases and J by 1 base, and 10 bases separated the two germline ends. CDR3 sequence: CAWNRQENTEAFF. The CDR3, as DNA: TGTGCCTGGAATAGACAGGAGAACACTGAAGCTTTCTTT. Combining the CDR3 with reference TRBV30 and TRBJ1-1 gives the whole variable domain SQTIHQWPATLVQPVGSPLSLECTVEGTSNPNLYWYRQAAGRGLQLLFYSVGIGQISSEVPQNLSASRPQDRQFILSSKKLLLSDSGFYLCAWNRQENTEAFFGQGTRLTVV.

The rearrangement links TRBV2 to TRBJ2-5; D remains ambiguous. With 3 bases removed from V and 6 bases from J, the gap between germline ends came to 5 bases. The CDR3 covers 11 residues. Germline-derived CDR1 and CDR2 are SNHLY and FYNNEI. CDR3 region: CASSEEKTQYF. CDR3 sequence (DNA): TGTGCCAGCAGTGAGGAGAAGACCCAGTACTTC.

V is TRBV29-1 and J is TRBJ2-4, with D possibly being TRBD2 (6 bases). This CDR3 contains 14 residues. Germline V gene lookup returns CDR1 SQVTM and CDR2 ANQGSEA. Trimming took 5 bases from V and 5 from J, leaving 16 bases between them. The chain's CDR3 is CSVNPGLGENIQYF. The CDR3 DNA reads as TGCAGCGTTAATCCGGGACTTGGGGAAAACATTCAGTACTTC.

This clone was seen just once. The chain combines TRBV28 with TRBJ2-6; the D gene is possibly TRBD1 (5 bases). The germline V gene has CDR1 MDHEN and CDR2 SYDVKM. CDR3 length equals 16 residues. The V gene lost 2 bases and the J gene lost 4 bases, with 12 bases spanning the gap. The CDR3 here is CASSLDGALGANVLTF. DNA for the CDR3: TGTGCCAGCAGTTTAGATGGGGCGCTGGGGGCCAACGTCCTGACTTTC.

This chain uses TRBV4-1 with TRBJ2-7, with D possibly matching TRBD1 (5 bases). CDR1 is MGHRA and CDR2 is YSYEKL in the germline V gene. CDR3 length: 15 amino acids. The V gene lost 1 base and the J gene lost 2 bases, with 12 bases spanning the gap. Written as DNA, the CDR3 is TGCGCCAGCAGCCAAGGGGCAGGGTCCACCTACGAGCAGTACTTC. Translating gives CASSQGAGSTYEQYF.

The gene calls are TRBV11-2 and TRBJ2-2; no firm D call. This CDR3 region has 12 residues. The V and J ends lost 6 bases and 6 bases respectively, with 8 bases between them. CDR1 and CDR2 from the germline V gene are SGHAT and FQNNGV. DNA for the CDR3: TGTGCCAGCAGGCCGGCGGCCGGGGAGCTGTTTTTT. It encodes CASRPAAGELFF.

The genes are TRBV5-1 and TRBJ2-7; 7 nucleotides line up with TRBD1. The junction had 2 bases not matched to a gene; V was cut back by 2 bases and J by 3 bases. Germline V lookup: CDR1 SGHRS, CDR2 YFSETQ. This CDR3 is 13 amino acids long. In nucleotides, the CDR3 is TGCGCCAGCAGCTTCCGACAGGGCTACGAGCAGTACTTC. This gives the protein CASSFRQGYEQYF.

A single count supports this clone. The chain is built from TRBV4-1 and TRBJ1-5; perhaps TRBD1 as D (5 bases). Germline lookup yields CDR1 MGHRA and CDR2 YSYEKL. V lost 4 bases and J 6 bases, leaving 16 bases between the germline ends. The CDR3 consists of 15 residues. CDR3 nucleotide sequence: TGCGCCAGCAGCCTCTGGCCGGGGGAGGGTCAGCCCCAGCATTTT. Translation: CASSLWPGEGQPQHF.

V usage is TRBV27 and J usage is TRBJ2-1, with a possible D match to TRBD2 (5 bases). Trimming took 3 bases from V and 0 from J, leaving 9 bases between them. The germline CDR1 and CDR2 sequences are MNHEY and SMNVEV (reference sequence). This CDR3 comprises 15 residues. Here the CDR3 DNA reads TGTGCCAGCAGTTTCTATGGGAGCTCCTACAATGAGCAGTTCTTC. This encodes CASSFYGSSYNEQFF.

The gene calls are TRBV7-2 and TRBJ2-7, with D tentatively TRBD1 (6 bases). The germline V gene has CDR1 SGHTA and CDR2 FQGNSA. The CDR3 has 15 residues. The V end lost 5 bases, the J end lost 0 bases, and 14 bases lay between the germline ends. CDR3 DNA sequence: TGTGCCAGCAGCCCCGGGCAGGGGTTCTCCTACGAGCAGTACTTC. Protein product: CASSPGQGFSYEQYF.

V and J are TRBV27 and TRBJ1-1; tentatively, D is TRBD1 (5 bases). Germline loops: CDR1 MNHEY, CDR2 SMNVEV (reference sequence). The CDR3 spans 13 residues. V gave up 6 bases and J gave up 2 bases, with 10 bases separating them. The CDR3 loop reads CASRRTPNTEAFF. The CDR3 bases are TGTGCCAGCAGAAGGACACCCAACACTGAAGCTTTCTTT.

The CDR3 region has the DNA TGTGCCACCAGCCCAGACCCAGGACTAGCGGGAGGAGGGAATGAGCAGTTCTTC. Its translation: CATSPDPGLAGGGNEQFF. The chain combines TRBV15 with TRBJ2-1, with 14 positions matching TRBD2. The CDR3 consists of 18 residues. CDR1 is LNHNV and CDR2 is YYDKDF in the germline V gene (reference sequence). Trimming took 5 bases from V and 7 from J; bases not matched to a gene: 13.

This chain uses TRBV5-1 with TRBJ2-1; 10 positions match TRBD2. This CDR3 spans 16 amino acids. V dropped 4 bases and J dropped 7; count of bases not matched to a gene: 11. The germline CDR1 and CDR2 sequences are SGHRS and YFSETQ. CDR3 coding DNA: TGCGCCAGCAGCCTGGCCGGGACTAGCGTTACAAATGAGCAGTTCTTC. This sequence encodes CASSLAGTSVTNEQFF.

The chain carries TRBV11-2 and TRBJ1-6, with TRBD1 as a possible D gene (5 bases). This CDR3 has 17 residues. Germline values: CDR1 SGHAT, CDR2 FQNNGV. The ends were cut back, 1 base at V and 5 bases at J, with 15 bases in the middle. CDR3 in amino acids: CASSLVGSAGDNSPLHF. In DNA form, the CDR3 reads TGTGCCAGCAGCTTAGTTGGGTCCGCGGGGGATAATTCACCCCTCCACTTT.

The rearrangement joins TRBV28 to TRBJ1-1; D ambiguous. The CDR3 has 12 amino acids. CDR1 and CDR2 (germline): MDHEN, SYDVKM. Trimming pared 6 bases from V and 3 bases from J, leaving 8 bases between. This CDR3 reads CASRVADTEAFF. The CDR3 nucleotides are TGTGCCAGCAGGGTGGCAGACACTGAAGCTTTCTTT.

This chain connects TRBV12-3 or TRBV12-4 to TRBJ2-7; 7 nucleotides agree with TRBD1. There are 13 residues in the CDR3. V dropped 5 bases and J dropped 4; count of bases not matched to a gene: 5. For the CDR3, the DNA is TGTGCCAGCAGTCCGGGACAGCCTTACGAGCAGTACTTC. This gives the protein CASSPGQPYEQYF.

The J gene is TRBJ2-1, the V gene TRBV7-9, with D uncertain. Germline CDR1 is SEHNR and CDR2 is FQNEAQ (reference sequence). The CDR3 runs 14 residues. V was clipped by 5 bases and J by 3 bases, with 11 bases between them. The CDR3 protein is CASSERQFYNEQFF. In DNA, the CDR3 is TGTGCCAGCAGCGAACGACAATTCTACAATGAGCAGTTCTTC.

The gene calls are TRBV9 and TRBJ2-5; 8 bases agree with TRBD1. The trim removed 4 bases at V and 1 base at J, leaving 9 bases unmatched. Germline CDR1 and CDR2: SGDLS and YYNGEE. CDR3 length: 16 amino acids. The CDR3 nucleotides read TGTGCCAGCAGCATAAGACAGGGGCTTTCCCAAGAGACCCAGTACTTC. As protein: CASSIRQGLSQETQYF.